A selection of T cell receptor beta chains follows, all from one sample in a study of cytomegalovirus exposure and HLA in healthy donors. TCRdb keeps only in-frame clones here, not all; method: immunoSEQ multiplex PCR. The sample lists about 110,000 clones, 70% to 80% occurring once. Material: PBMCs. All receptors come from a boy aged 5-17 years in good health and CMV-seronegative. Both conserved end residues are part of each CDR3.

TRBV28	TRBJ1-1	CASSSYTEAFF
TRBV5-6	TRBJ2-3	CASSYLTETSTDTQYF
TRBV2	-	CASSAGASSYEQYF
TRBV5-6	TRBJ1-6	CASSYDRNSPLHF
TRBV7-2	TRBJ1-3	CASSLVAGPSPGNTIYF
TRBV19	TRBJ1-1	CASSIMGQGTEAFF
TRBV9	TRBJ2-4	CASSVEGGSDIQYF
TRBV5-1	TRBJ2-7	CASSNTVAPYEQYF
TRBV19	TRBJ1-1	CASSWDRGNTEAFF
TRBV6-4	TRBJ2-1	CASSDTSGYNEQFF
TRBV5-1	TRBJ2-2	CASSSRTGNTGELFF
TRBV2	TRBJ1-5	CASLGGYDRPQHF
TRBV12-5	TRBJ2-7	CASGLTGVHEQYF
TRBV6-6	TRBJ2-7	CASSYSRVLEQYF
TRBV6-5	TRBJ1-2	CASRYRGWYGYTF
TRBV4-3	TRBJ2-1	CASSQGPLAVLPQEQFF
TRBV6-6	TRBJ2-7	CASSYSSSGGYEQYF
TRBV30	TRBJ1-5	CAWSVGWQGEQPQHF
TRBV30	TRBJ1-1	CAWNPGGIEAFF
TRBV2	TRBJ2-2	CASRRQGPNGELFF
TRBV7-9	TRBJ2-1	CASSLGLAGAGQFF
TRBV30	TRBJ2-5	CAWGLTPTQYF
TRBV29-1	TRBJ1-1	CSVVRIVNTEAFF
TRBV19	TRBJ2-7	CASSMSGTPNYEQYF
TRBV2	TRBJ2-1	CASRPGTSGSKSYNEQFF
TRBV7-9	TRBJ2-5	CASSLRAGETQYF
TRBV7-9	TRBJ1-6	CATSPRWGHHSPLHF
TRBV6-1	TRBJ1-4	CASSTTGGQEKLFF
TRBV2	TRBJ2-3	CATVTGTSPDTQYF
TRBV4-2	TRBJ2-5	CASSQVGDKKETQYF
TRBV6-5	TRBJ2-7	CASSYRGGSYEQYF
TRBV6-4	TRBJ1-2	CASSDSVGSPNYGYTF
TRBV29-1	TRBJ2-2	CSVEMRDRETGELFF
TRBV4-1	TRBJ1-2	CASSQPGHRNYGYTF
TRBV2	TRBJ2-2	CASRARRDSYLTGELFF